Listed below are T cell receptor beta chains from one sample, sequenced in a study of T cells in Graves' hyperthyroidism and ophthalmopathy. TCRdb passed the multiplex PCR reads through MiXCR, listing each CDR3 protein once. The repertoire holds 400,000 to 500,000 distinct CDR3 sequences, with roughly 14% as singletons. The sample consisted of blood. These receptors all come from a woman aged 18-29 years with Graves' hyperthyroidism. The conserved cysteine and the conserved F or W are not part of the CDR3 here. The order of the fields is V gene, J gene, clone size, CDR3 protein. The listing skips clone size in some rows; elsewhere it reads once, few, many or a size class.

TRBV5-8	TRBJ2-7	few	ASSLASRPYLAYEQY
TRBV20-1	TRBJ1-2	few	SARDRTDSNYGYT
TRBV12-3/TRBV12-4	TRBJ2-2	few	ASSSGLLTGELF
TRBV28	TRBJ2-7	NA	ASSLWRDSYEQY
TRBV5-4	TRBJ2-5	NA	ASSLKLGEETQY
TRBV2	TRBJ1-1	many	ASSEQRGTEAF
TRBV2	TRBJ1-5	many	ASNREGGSNQPQH
TRBV9	TRBJ2-3	NA	ASSVAAGQGFSDTQY
TRBV5-1	TRBJ1-5	NA	ASSLDPGNQPQH
TRBV20-1	TRBJ1-1	NA	SARDTAAGFAF
TRBV20-1	TRBJ2-1	many	SARDRADSGRGYNEQF
TRBV20-1	TRBJ2-1	NA	SAPKLTTRAGPYNEQF
TRBV12-3/TRBV12-4	TRBJ2-7	NA	ASSLGRGLYYEQY
TRBV7-2	TRBJ2-2	NA	ASSFSGSFWELF
TRBV15	TRBJ1-1	few	ATSRSRTFDTEAF
TRBV10-3	TRBJ2-5	many	AISGPGGGRETQY
TRBV6-1	TRBJ2-1	many	ASMGLAGVNEQF
TRBV19	TRBJ1-5	many	ASSIPGTHNQPQH
TRBV4-1	TRBJ1-2	NA	ASSQTGGEYGYT
TRBV3-1	TRBJ1-5	many	ASSQASSNQPQH
TRBV11-2	TRBJ2-1	many	AIPGGNEQF
TRBV3-1	TRBJ1-5	many	ASSPGQGWPQH
TRBV4-2	TRBJ2-1	few	ASSQPLAGYNEQF
TRBV12-3/TRBV12-4	TRBJ2-5	many	ASSRPGAQETQY
TRBV28	TRBJ1-1	many	ASNPGTPNTEAF
TRBV6-1	TRBJ2-7	many	ASSAARDRGPYEQY
TRBV12-3/TRBV12-4	TRBJ2-3	many	ASSSGGGRADTQY
TRBV7-3	TRBJ1-1	many	ASSLGGSEAF
TRBV11-2	TRBJ1-1	many	ASSFATEAF
TRBV28	TRBJ2-1	NA	ASRRGSPYNEQF
TRBV12-3/TRBV12-4	TRBJ2-1	many	ASSLTPGVNEQF
TRBV10-2	TRBJ1-1	many	ASSGIGGGEAF
TRBV12-3/TRBV12-4	TRBJ1-4	many	ASSFENQRTRGEKLF
TRBV20-1	TRBJ1-1	NA	SATTTGAMNTEAF
TRBV25-1	TRBJ2-1	many	ASSEYKGTSGYNEQF
TRBV19	TRBJ2-2	once	GSTARAGANTGELF
TRBV10-3	TRBJ1-3	many	AISSDLFGNTIY
TRBV19	TRBJ2-1	NA	AIGMTGGYNEQF
TRBV6-1	TRBJ2-1	many	ASSARVGYNEQF
TRBV5-1	TRBJ1-4	NA	ASSLGRAEEKLF
TRBV2	TRBJ2-5	many	ASLGGEQETQY
TRBV18	TRBJ2-5	many	ASSPGLAPQETQY
TRBV12-3/TRBV12-4	TRBJ1-2	many	ASSPGRRSNYGYT